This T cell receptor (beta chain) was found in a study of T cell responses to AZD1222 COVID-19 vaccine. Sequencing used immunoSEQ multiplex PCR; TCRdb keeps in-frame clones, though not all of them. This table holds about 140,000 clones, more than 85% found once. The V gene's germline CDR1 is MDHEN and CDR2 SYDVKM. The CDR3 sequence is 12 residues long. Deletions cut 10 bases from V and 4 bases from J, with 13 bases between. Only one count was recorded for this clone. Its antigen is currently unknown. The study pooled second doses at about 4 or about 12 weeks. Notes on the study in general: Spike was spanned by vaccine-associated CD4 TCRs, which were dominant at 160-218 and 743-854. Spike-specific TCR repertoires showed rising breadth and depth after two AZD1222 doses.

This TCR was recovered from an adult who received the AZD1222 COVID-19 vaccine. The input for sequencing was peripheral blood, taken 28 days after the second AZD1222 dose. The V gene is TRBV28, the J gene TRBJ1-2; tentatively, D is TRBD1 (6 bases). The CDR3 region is CATSDRPYGYTF. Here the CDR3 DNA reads TGTGCCACCTCCGACAGGCCCTATGGCTACACCTTC.